Here is one T cell receptor (beta chain) with its context. Treatment: approximately 18 received Ad26.COV2.S at low or high dose, single or two shots; about 5 received placebo; per-sample allocation not given. Vaccine and placebo recipients were sampled on day 63 after the first injection. The data originate from a study of Ad26.COV2.S vaccination and SARS-CoV-2 variants. V was pared by 3 bases and J by 2 bases, with 5 bases of the junction left unmatched. This CDR3 region has 15 residues. Germline CDR1 KGHSH, CDR2 LQKENI. The method was immunoSEQ multiplex PCR; TCRdb's version includes in-frame clones alone and lacks a portion of them. The sample contains about 480,000 clones, 87% of which appear only once.

Sequenced material: peripheral blood, taken in a trial of Ad26.COV2.S vaccine versus placebo. V usage is TRBV18 and J usage is TRBJ2-5, with 8 bases aligning to TRBD2. The sequence came from a person aged 18-60 years who received the Ad26.COV2.S COVID-19 vaccine or a placebo. DNA for the CDR3: TGTGCCAGCTCACCTCCGGGACTAGAACAAGAGACCCAGTACTTC. Encoded protein: CASSPPGLEQETQYF.